The entry that follows covers one T cell receptor (beta chain) sequence. This entry belongs to a study of naive CD8 T cells in extremely preterm neonates. TCRdb keeps only in-frame clones here, not all; method: immunoSEQ multiplex PCR. Among several thousand clones listed, roughly 97% were seen once. Trimming removed 4 bases at V and 6 bases at J, with 18 bases between. Germline V gene lookup returns CDR1 MGHRA and CDR2 YSYEKL. The CDR3 is made up of 15 amino acids. The source of this sequence is a human donor in good health. V and J are TRBV4-1 and TRBJ1-2; maybe TRBD1 (6 bases). Sequencing was performed on naive CD8+ T cells from blood. CDR3 amino acids: CASSLAYLGGDGYTF. The CDR3 DNA follows: TGCGCCAGCAGCCTCGCTTATCTAGGGGGAGATGGCTACACCTTC.